This paragraph covers one T cell receptor (beta chain) sequence. The antigen is unknown. CDR1 SQVTM and CDR2 ANQGSEA come from the germline V gene. The CDR3 totals 12 residues. With 3 bases clipped from V and 7 bases from J, the junction kept 2 bases outside the gene matches. The data belong to a study of cytomegalovirus exposure and HLA in healthy donors. Regarding the study as a whole: Cytomegalovirus association was assigned to over 150 TCR beta chains.

The study ran its PCR with 60 Vbeta and 13 Jbeta primers. Here immunoSEQ multiplex PCR was the method, and the copy in TCRdb shows in-frame clones only, minus some. The sample lists about 73,000 clones, around 80% occurring once. This clonotype originated in a male donor in good health and CMV-seronegative. The sequenced material came from PBMCs. The V call is TRBV29-1, the J call TRBJ2-1; 8 bases agree with TRBD1. CDR3 sequence: CSVEGTGNEQFF. The CDR3 region has the DNA TGCAGCGTTGAGGGGACAGGAAATGAGCAGTTCTTC.